Listed below are T cell receptor beta chains from one sample, sequenced in a study of high-grade serous ovarian cancer treatment subgroups. The protocol was immunoSEQ multiplex PCR, while the TCRdb copy is restricted to in-frame clones and leaves out a portion. The table lists around 8,000 clones, 55% to 75% of them singletons. The sample was tumor tissue. The receptors come from a human donor with high-grade serous ovarian cancer. The CDR3 runs from the conserved cysteine through the conserved F or W. A D gene is named only where the DNA matches it firmly. Expanded clones are given a class, and other clones once, few, many or no size at all.

>TRBD1|TRBV27|large|TRBJ1-2
CASSFGTGEGYTF
TGTGCCAGCAGTTTCGGGACAGGGGAGGGCTACACCTTC
>NA|TRBV6-6|NA|TRBJ2-7
CASRQGLDEQYF
TGTGCCAGTCGGCAGGGCCTTGACGAGCAGTACTTC
>NA|TRBV19|NA|TRBJ2-3
CASSRPPGISTDTQYF
TGTGCCAGTAGTCGCCCTCCGGGCATCTCGACAGATACGCAGTATTTT
>NA|TRBV6-6|few|TRBJ1-2
CASSSQGPGYGYTF
TGTGCCAGCAGTTCGCAGGGGCCGGGCTATGGCTACACCTTC
>NA|TRBV20-1|NA|TRBJ2-7
CSAQLAGEQYF
TGCAGTGCCCAGCTGGCGGGCGAGCAGTACTTC
>NA|TRBV5-1|NA|TRBJ2-1
CASSLTTNEQFF
TGCGCCAGCAGCTTAACAACCAATGAGCAGTTCTTC
>NA|TRBV6-5|NA|TRBJ1-5
CASSPTQGQPQHF
TGTGCCAGCAGCCCTACGCAAGGGCAGCCCCAGCATTTT
>NA|TRBV12-5|few|TRBJ2-5
CASGFPQETQYF
TGTGCTAGTGGTTTTCCTCAAGAGACCCAGTACTTC
>NA|TRBV27|NA|TRBJ1-5
CASTDRGQTNQPQHF
TGTGCCAGCACCGACAGAGGCCAGACAAATCAGCCCCAGCATTTT
>TRBD2|TRBV19|NA|TRBJ2-5
CASSSPGLAGRGQETQYF
TGTGCCAGTAGTAGCCCGGGACTAGCGGGTCGGGGCCAAGAGACCCAGTACTTC
>TRBD1|TRBV4-2|few|TRBJ2-7
CASSQGTGFYEQYF
TGTGCCAGCAGCCAAGGGACAGGGTTCTACGAGCAGTACTTC
>TRBD1|TRBV7-2|NA|TRBJ1-3
CASSLQGAGSSGNTIYF
TGTGCCAGCAGCTTACAGGGGGCGGGAAGCTCTGGAAACACCATATATTTT
>NA|TRBV7-2|NA|TRBJ2-6
CASSTGPGANVLTF
TGTGCCAGCAGCACAGGGCCTGGGGCCAACGTCCTGACTTTC
>NA|TRBV5-4|NA|TRBJ1-1
CASSLWENTEAFF
TGTGCCAGCAGCTTGTGGGAGAACACTGAAGCTTTCTTT
>NA|TRBV11-3|NA|TRBJ1-1
CASSIENTEAFF
TGTGCCAGCAGCATTGAGAACACTGAAGCTTTCTTT
>NA|TRBV7-2|few|TRBJ2-5
CASSLEGRYGETQYF
TGTGCCAGCAGCTTAGAGGGCCGATATGGAGAGACCCAGTACTTC
>TRBD2|TRBV5-6|NA|TRBJ2-1
CASSSLGEGRYNEQFF
TGTGCCAGCAGCTCCCTGGGGGAGGGCCGGTACAATGAGCAGTTCTTC
>NA|TRBV2|NA|TRBJ2-1
CASSVASLEQFF
TGTGCCAGCAGTGTGGCTTCACTCGAGCAGTTCTTC
>TRBD2|TRBV19|once|TRBJ2-3
CASSTQAGRTWYF
TGTGCCAGTAGTACGCAAGCGGGACGAACATGGTATTTT
>NA|TRBV11-3|NA|TRBJ1-1
CASGQTRVMNTEAFF
TGTGCCAGTGGACAGACCCGAGTCATGAACACTGAAGCTTTCTTT
>NA|TRBV19|NA|TRBJ1-1
CASIPGQNTEAFF
TGTGCCAGTATCCCGGGACAAAACACTGAAGCTTTCTTT
>TRBD2|TRBV5-4|NA|TRBJ2-3
CASSSGMGGGPSDTQYF
TGTGCCAGCAGCTCTGGTATGGGGGGAGGGCCTTCAGATACGCAGTATTTT
>NA|TRBV20-1|NA|TRBJ2-7
CSTPRGYEQYF
TGCAGCACCCCCCGGGGCTACGAGCAGTACTTC
>TRBD2|TRBV7-3|NA|TRBJ2-1
CASSLGPAGGNEQFF
TGTGCCAGCAGCCTCGGGCCAGCGGGAGGCAATGAGCAGTTCTTC
>NA|TRBV7-2|medium-sized|TRBJ2-7
CASSPSAYEQYF
TGTGCCAGCAGCCCCAGTGCCTACGAGCAGTACTTC
>NA|TRBV25-1|NA|TRBJ2-7
CASFGGFYEQYF
TGTGCCAGCTTTGGAGGGTTTTACGAGCAGTACTTC
>NA|TRBV7-3|NA|TRBJ1-1
CASRLRANTEAFF
TGTGCCAGCAGACTACGGGCGAACACTGAAGCTTTCTTT
>TRBD1|TRBV10-3|NA|TRBJ2-2
CAIRQGAGELFF
TGTGCCATCAGGCAGGGGGCCGGGGAGCTGTTTTTT
>NA|TRBV9|NA|TRBJ1-2
CASSVEAHPGTGYGYTF
TGTGCCAGCAGCGTAGAGGCTCACCCCGGGACTGGCTATGGCTACACCTTC
>TRBD2|TRBV7-9|NA|TRBJ2-1
CASSYRGSGEYNEQFF
TGTGCCAGCAGCTACCGGGGAAGCGGGGAATACAATGAGCAGTTCTTC
>NA|TRBV7-6|NA|TRBJ2-7
CASSLGPSGNFYEQYF
TGTGCCAGCAGCTTAGGCCCTTCAGGGAACTTTTACGAGCAGTACTTC
>TRBD2|TRBV12-5|NA|TRBJ2-2
CASGPGTTAGGPSGELFF
TGTGCTAGTGGTCCCGGTACGACGGCGGGAGGGCCCTCAGGGGAGCTGTTTTTT
>NA|TRBV28|NA|TRBJ2-7
CASSPYYEQYF
TGTGCCAGCAGTCCGTACTACGAGCAGTACTTC
>NA|TRBV10-3|NA|TRBJ2-1
CAMEAERQSSYNEQFF
TGTGCCATGGAGGCCGAAAGACAGAGCTCCTACAATGAGCAGTTCTTC
>NA|TRBV5-8|NA|TRBJ2-1
CASSLGVRGRDEQFF
TGTGCCAGCAGCTTGGGGGTCAGGGGTAGAGATGAGCAGTTCTTC
>NA|TRBV5-1|few|TRBJ1-2
CASSGAAGPADNYGYTF
TGCGCCAGCAGCGGTGCGGCGGGGCCTGCTGACAACTATGGCTACACCTTC
>NA|TRBV7-2|NA|TRBJ1-5
CASSQGVNQPQHF
TGCGCCAGCAGCCAAGGTGTCAATCAGCCCCAGCATTTT
>NA|TRBV5-1|NA|TRBJ1-3
CASARGYSAGNTIYF
TGCGCCAGCGCTAGGGGGTATTCAGCTGGAAACACCATATATTTT
>NA|TRBV7-2|NA|TRBJ1-1
CASSLARQVEAFF
TGCGCCAGCAGCTTAGCACGACAGGTTGAAGCTTTCTTT
>TRBD1|TRBV5-1|NA|TRBJ1-1
CASSPRDRVGTEAFF
TGCGCCAGCAGCCCTAGAGACAGGGTTGGTACTGAAGCTTTCTTT
>NA|TRBV7-8|NA|TRBJ1-2
CASSLGGRAGYTF
TGTGCCAGCAGCTTGGGTGGGAGGGCTGGCTACACCTTC
>NA|TRBV12-5|NA|TRBJ2-1
CASGFSGLINEQFF
TGTGCTAGTGGTTTTTCAGGGCTAATCAATGAGCAGTTCTTC
>TRBD2|TRBV27|once|TRBJ2-7
CASSREGSGRMGEQYF
TGTGCCAGCAGTCGCGAGGGTAGCGGGAGGATGGGCGAGCAGTACTTC
>NA|TRBV7-2|once|TRBJ1-1
CASTRAGNTEAFF
TGTGCCAGCACAAGGGCGGGTAACACTGAAGCTTTCTTT
>TRBD2|TRBV5-6|once|TRBJ2-7
CASSPLAGGRYEQYF
TGTGCCAGCAGCCCGCTAGCGGGAGGCCGGTACGAGCAGTACTTC
>TRBD2|TRBV19|NA|TRBJ2-1
CASSTYSGAAYNEQFF
TGTGCCAGTAGTACTTATAGCGGGGCTGCCTACAATGAGCAGTTCTTC
>NA|TRBV7-6|few|TRBJ1-1
CASSLGTDNTEAFF
TGTGCCAGCAGCTTAGGGACAGACAACACTGAAGCTTTCTTT
>TRBD1|TRBV19|NA|TRBJ2-5
CASSDRGRGETQYF
TGTGCCAGTAGTGACAGGGGGCGAGGAGAGACCCAGTACTTC
>NA|TRBV30|NA|TRBJ2-2
CAWSVKVRELFF
TGTGCCTGGAGTGTTAAGGTCAGGGAGCTGTTTTTT
>TRBD1|TRBV27|NA|TRBJ2-2
CASSRTGETNTGELFF
TGTGCCAGCAGCAGGACAGGGGAAACGAACACCGGGGAGCTGTTTTTT
>NA|TRBV28|NA|TRBJ1-3
CASRNRAGNTIYF
TGTGCCAGCAGGAACAGGGCTGGAAACACCATATATTTT
>TRBD1|TRBV30|NA|TRBJ2-2
CAWKGTGNTGELFF
TGTGCCTGGAAGGGGACAGGGAACACCGGGGAGCTGTTTTTT
>NA|TRBV7-2|NA|TRBJ1-5
CASSLRAENSNQPQHF
TGTGCCAGCAGCTTACGGGCAGAAAATAGCAATCAGCCCCAGCATTTT